This is a list of T cell receptor beta chains from one sample in a study of T cells after yellow fever vaccination. TCRdb used MiXCR to reprocess the 5' RACE reads, holding one entry per CDR3 protein. The repertoire holds roughly 310,000 distinct CDR3 sequences, with about 8.7% as singletons. The source was PBMCs, collected on the day of the first yellow fever vaccination. All receptors derive from a man between 18 and 29 years old who received the YFV17D yellow fever vaccine. Each CDR3 is given with its conserved first and last residue. The D gene is left open where the match is weak. Only part of the rows carry a size: once, few, many, or a class if the clone is expanded.

d_gene: -
v_gene: TRBV7-3
abundance: -
j_gene: TRBJ2-3
CDR3nt: TGTGCCAACAGCTTAGCTGGGGGAGCAGATACGCAGTATTTT
CDR3aa: CANSLAGGADTQYF

d_gene: -
v_gene: TRBV7-9
abundance: few
j_gene: TRBJ1-1
CDR3nt: TGTGCCAGCAGCCAAGAGGGAGCTTCTCAAGCTTTCTTT
CDR3aa: CASSQEGASQAFF

d_gene: -
v_gene: TRBV6-5
abundance: few
j_gene: TRBJ2-5
CDR3nt: TGTGCCAGCAGTTACGGCGCAGCTAAAGAGACCCAGTACTTC
CDR3aa: CASSYGAAKETQYF

d_gene: -
v_gene: TRBV20-1
abundance: -
j_gene: TRBJ2-2
CDR3nt: TGCAGTGCCTCACAGGGTACGAACACCGGGGAGCTGTTTTTT
CDR3aa: CSASQGTNTGELFF

d_gene: -
v_gene: TRBV18
abundance: -
j_gene: TRBJ2-5
CDR3nt: TGTGCCAGCTCACCGCGGACGCAACAAGAGACCCAGTACTTC
CDR3aa: CASSPRTQQETQYF

d_gene: TRBD1
v_gene: TRBV7-2
abundance: many
j_gene: TRBJ1-2
CDR3nt: TGTGCCAGCAGCCCGCGGGACAGCCGTAACTATGGCTACACCTTC
CDR3aa: CASSPRDSRNYGYTF

d_gene: -
v_gene: TRBV7-9
abundance: -
j_gene: TRBJ2-3
CDR3nt: TGTGCCAGCAGCTTAGAAAGGGGCCGGGATACGCAGTATTTT
CDR3aa: CASSLERGRDTQYF

d_gene: TRBD2
v_gene: TRBV7-2
abundance: few
j_gene: TRBJ2-1
CDR3nt: TGTGCCAGCAGCTCGAGGGGCATTCTAGCGGGGGGTCACTTCTTC
CDR3aa: CASSSRGILAGGHFF

d_gene: -
v_gene: TRBV5-1
abundance: -
j_gene: TRBJ2-5
CDR3nt: TGCGCCAGCAGCACCTCGGACAGACAAGAGACCCAGTACTTC
CDR3aa: CASSTSDRQETQYF

d_gene: -
v_gene: TRBV9
abundance: many
j_gene: TRBJ2-4
CDR3nt: TGTGCCAGCAGCGAGGGAGGTGGGGGACTTTTAGCCAAAAACATTCAGTACTTC
CDR3aa: CASSEGGGGLLAKNIQYF

d_gene: TRBD1
v_gene: TRBV7-6
abundance: -
j_gene: TRBJ2-7
CDR3nt: TGTGCCAGCAGCCTGGGCGGGACAGGTTACGAGCAGTACTTC
CDR3aa: CASSLGGTGYEQYF

d_gene: TRBD1
v_gene: TRBV15
abundance: many
j_gene: TRBJ1-2
CDR3nt: TGTGCCACCAGCGGCGGGACAGGGCTCCATGGCTACACCTTC
CDR3aa: CATSGGTGLHGYTF

d_gene: -
v_gene: TRBV5-1
abundance: few
j_gene: TRBJ1-1
CDR3nt: TGCGCCAGCAGCCCCAAATCCGGGACTCCATCCCCTGAAGCTTTCTTT
CDR3aa: CASSPKSGTPSPEAFF

d_gene: -
v_gene: TRBV4-1
abundance: few
j_gene: TRBJ1-1
CDR3nt: TGCGCCAGCAGCCAAGGGGGGGGACACACTGAAGCTTTCTTT
CDR3aa: CASSQGGGHTEAFF

d_gene: TRBD1
v_gene: TRBV20-1
abundance: few
j_gene: TRBJ2-7
CDR3nt: TGCAGTGCTAGAGGGACAGGGGAAAAGGCCAACCTCGAGCAGTACTTC
CDR3aa: CSARGTGEKANLEQYF

d_gene: TRBD1
v_gene: TRBV12-3/TRBV12-4
abundance: few
j_gene: TRBJ2-3
CDR3nt: TGTGCCAGCAGCCCTTGGACAGGGGGCACAGATACGCAGTATTTT
CDR3aa: CASSPWTGGTDTQYF

d_gene: TRBD2
v_gene: TRBV7-8
abundance: -
j_gene: TRBJ2-2
CDR3nt: TGTGCCAGCAGAGAATTAGCGGGGGCGAACACCGGGGAGCTGTTTTTT
CDR3aa: CASRELAGANTGELFF

d_gene: -
v_gene: TRBV7-2
abundance: few
j_gene: TRBJ1-1
CDR3nt: TGTGCCAGCAGCAAGGGGGGGGGCCGGAACACTGAAGCTTTCTTT
CDR3aa: CASSKGGGRNTEAFF

d_gene: -
v_gene: TRBV20-1
abundance: -
j_gene: TRBJ2-2
CDR3nt: TGCAGTGCTAGAGATGGCGGGGAGCTGTTTTTT
CDR3aa: CSARDGGELFF

d_gene: -
v_gene: TRBV4-2
abundance: -
j_gene: TRBJ2-5
CDR3nt: TGTGCCAGCAGCCAAGAAGGGAACCAAGAGACCCAGTACTTC
CDR3aa: CASSQEGNQETQYF

d_gene: TRBD2
v_gene: TRBV19
abundance: few
j_gene: TRBJ2-3
CDR3nt: TGTGCCAGTAGTATGTACGGGGGGGCGGGCGATACGCAGTATTTT
CDR3aa: CASSMYGGAGDTQYF

d_gene: -
v_gene: TRBV29-1
abundance: few
j_gene: TRBJ2-7
CDR3nt: TGCAGCGTTGAAGCCAGTCGGGGGGCCCCCTACGAGCAGTACTTC
CDR3aa: CSVEASRGAPYEQYF

d_gene: -
v_gene: TRBV7-9
abundance: -
j_gene: TRBJ1-1
CDR3nt: TGTGCCAGCAGCTCGCAGGTTCGGGCTTTCTTT
CDR3aa: CASSSQVRAFF

d_gene: -
v_gene: TRBV6-5
abundance: -
j_gene: TRBJ1-4
CDR3nt: TGTGCCAGCAGTTACTCTTGGGCTAATGAAAAACTGTTTTTT
CDR3aa: CASSYSWANEKLFF

d_gene: -
v_gene: TRBV10-3
abundance: few
j_gene: TRBJ1-6
CDR3nt: TGTGCCATCAGTTCTGCTCCTGTCTCACCCCTCCACTTT
CDR3aa: CAISSAPVSPLHF

d_gene: -
v_gene: TRBV13
abundance: -
j_gene: TRBJ2-2
CDR3nt: TGTGCCAGCAGCTTAGCCGGCCGGGGCGGGGAGCTGTTTTTT
CDR3aa: CASSLAGRGGELFF

d_gene: TRBD1
v_gene: TRBV7-2
abundance: -
j_gene: TRBJ2-1
CDR3nt: TGTGCCAGCAGGCTACAGGGGGCGACCTACAATGAGCAGTTCTTC
CDR3aa: CASRLQGATYNEQFF

d_gene: -
v_gene: TRBV9
abundance: few
j_gene: TRBJ1-4
CDR3nt: TGTGCCAGCAGCGTACAGGACAGAGCAAATGAAAAACTGTTTTTT
CDR3aa: CASSVQDRANEKLFF

d_gene: -
v_gene: TRBV20-1
abundance: few
j_gene: TRBJ2-3
CDR3nt: TGCAGTGCTTTTAAGGGGCCTGGCACAGATACGCAGTATTTT
CDR3aa: CSAFKGPGTDTQYF

d_gene: -
v_gene: TRBV6-1
abundance: few
j_gene: TRBJ1-2
CDR3nt: TGTGCCAGCACCGAAACTTCAGGGGTTGGCTACACCTTC
CDR3aa: CASTETSGVGYTF

d_gene: -
v_gene: TRBV4-3
abundance: few
j_gene: TRBJ2-1
CDR3nt: TGCGCCAGCAGCCAAGGTTACACCTACAATGAGCAGTTCTTC
CDR3aa: CASSQGYTYNEQFF

d_gene: -
v_gene: TRBV7-3
abundance: -
j_gene: TRBJ1-2
CDR3nt: TGTGCCAGCAGCCTTGTTGGTGGGGCAGGGTATGGCTACACCTTC
CDR3aa: CASSLVGGAGYGYTF

d_gene: -
v_gene: TRBV20-1
abundance: -
j_gene: TRBJ1-1
CDR3nt: TGCAGTGCTACAATTTTTGGCCGGATGAACACTGAAGCTTTCTTT
CDR3aa: CSATIFGRMNTEAFF

d_gene: -
v_gene: TRBV21-1
abundance: -
j_gene: TRBJ1-5
CDR3nt: TGTGCCAGCAGCAGTAAGAGGCCGATGAGCAATCAGCCCCAGCATTTT
CDR3aa: CASSSKRPMSNQPQHF

d_gene: -
v_gene: TRBV6-6
abundance: -
j_gene: TRBJ2-2
CDR3nt: TGTGCCAGCGGGGGGACGGGCGGGGAGCTGTTTTTT
CDR3aa: CASGGTGGELFF

d_gene: -
v_gene: TRBV12-3/TRBV12-4
abundance: -
j_gene: TRBJ2-5
CDR3nt: TGTGCCAGCAGCGTCAGGCAGGGGCCTAAACAAGAGACCCAGTACTTC
CDR3aa: CASSVRQGPKQETQYF

d_gene: -
v_gene: TRBV5-1
abundance: few
j_gene: TRBJ2-5
CDR3nt: TGCGCCAGCAGCCTACAACTAGTTCAAGAGACCCAGTACTTC
CDR3aa: CASSLQLVQETQYF

d_gene: -
v_gene: TRBV6-2/TRBV6-3
abundance: many
j_gene: TRBJ2-1
CDR3nt: TGTGCCAGCAGTCACAGGGCTAATGAGCAGTTCTTC
CDR3aa: CASSHRANEQFF

d_gene: -
v_gene: TRBV7-8
abundance: -
j_gene: TRBJ2-3
CDR3nt: TGTGCCAGCAGCCCCGGGTTAGACCTCACAGATACGCAGTATTTT
CDR3aa: CASSPGLDLTDTQYF

d_gene: TRBD1
v_gene: TRBV7-9
abundance: -
j_gene: TRBJ1-4
CDR3nt: TGTGCCAGCAGCGATACAGGGGGTCGGGAAAAACTGTTTTTT
CDR3aa: CASSDTGGREKLFF

d_gene: -
v_gene: TRBV7-8
abundance: many
j_gene: TRBJ2-1
CDR3nt: TGTGCCAGCAGCCACGACGAGGGACCTAGCTCCTACAATGAGCAGTTCTTC
CDR3aa: CASSHDEGPSSYNEQFF

d_gene: -
v_gene: TRBV29-1
abundance: few
j_gene: TRBJ2-2
CDR3nt: TGCAGCGTTGGGGGGGAGCACACCGGGGAGCTGTTTTTT
CDR3aa: CSVGGEHTGELFF

d_gene: -
v_gene: TRBV7-2
abundance: -
j_gene: TRBJ2-5
CDR3nt: TGTGCCAGCAGCTTAACAGGGTCCGAGACCCAGTACTTC
CDR3aa: CASSLTGSETQYF

d_gene: TRBD2
v_gene: TRBV7-9
abundance: few
j_gene: TRBJ2-1
CDR3nt: TGTGCCAGCAGCCTCCGTACTAGCGGGGCTAATGAGCAGTTCTTC
CDR3aa: CASSLRTSGANEQFF

d_gene: -
v_gene: TRBV6-5
abundance: -
j_gene: TRBJ2-1
CDR3nt: TGTGCCAGCACGCCAGGGGGGTTGGGGCGTGGAGATGAGCAGTTCTTC
CDR3aa: CASTPGGLGRGDEQFF

d_gene: -
v_gene: TRBV3-1
abundance: -
j_gene: TRBJ2-2
CDR3nt: TGTGCCAGCAGCCAAGTCAGTTCAGGAGGGGAGCTGTTTTTT
CDR3aa: CASSQVSSGGELFF

d_gene: TRBD1
v_gene: TRBV7-9
abundance: few
j_gene: TRBJ2-5
CDR3nt: TGTGCCAGCAGCACGAGACAGGGGGCGGAGACCCAGTACTTC
CDR3aa: CASSTRQGAETQYF

d_gene: -
v_gene: TRBV5-1
abundance: few
j_gene: TRBJ2-2
CDR3nt: TGCGCCAGCAGCTTGGCGTCTATCGCGAACACCGGGGAGCTGTTTTTT
CDR3aa: CASSLASIANTGELFF

d_gene: TRBD2
v_gene: TRBV5-4
abundance: -
j_gene: TRBJ2-7
CDR3nt: TGTGCCAGCAATTTCGGCGGGGGGGCAAACGAGCAGTACTTC
CDR3aa: CASNFGGGANEQYF

d_gene: -
v_gene: TRBV12-3/TRBV12-4
abundance: few
j_gene: TRBJ2-5
CDR3nt: TGTGCCAGCAGGACCCGGATGAACCCGACCCAGTACTTC
CDR3aa: CASRTRMNPTQYF

d_gene: -
v_gene: TRBV3-1
abundance: few
j_gene: TRBJ2-7
CDR3nt: TGTGCCAGCAGCCAAGATCCGGGGGCAAGGGGTACCTACGAGCAGTACTTC
CDR3aa: CASSQDPGARGTYEQYF

d_gene: -
v_gene: TRBV5-4
abundance: -
j_gene: TRBJ2-7
CDR3nt: TGTGCCAGCAGCTTGAAGGGAGGGGGCTACGAGCAGTACTTC
CDR3aa: CASSLKGGGYEQYF

d_gene: -
v_gene: TRBV5-6
abundance: -
j_gene: TRBJ2-1
CDR3nt: TGTGCCAGCAGCTACGGGGTCAGTCACAATGAGCAGTTCTTC
CDR3aa: CASSYGVSHNEQFF

d_gene: -
v_gene: TRBV5-1
abundance: few
j_gene: TRBJ1-2
CDR3nt: TGCGCCAGCAGCTTACTCACAGGGAACTATGGCTACACCTTC
CDR3aa: CASSLLTGNYGYTF

d_gene: -
v_gene: TRBV12-3/TRBV12-4
abundance: many
j_gene: TRBJ1-6
CDR3nt: TGTGCCAGCAGTTCACTCCTCAGGGTTGCACCCCTCCACTTT
CDR3aa: CASSSLLRVAPLHF